These 17 T cell receptor beta chains were sequenced from one sample in a study of vaccination and CD4 T cells after COVID-19. No antigens are known for them. Described treatment: approximately 11-day PBMC culture with coronavirus spike peptide pools or control peptides (ViraFEST assay). At the Johns Hopkins FTIC core, DNA taken from cultured CD4+ T cells was sequenced by way of the Oncomine TCR Beta short-read assay. Via MiXCR, TCRdb re-called the PCR reads, giving one row per CDR3 protein. The data hold 13,000 or so distinct CDR3 sequences, with 25% to 30% observed a single time. Specimen: CD4+ T cells from blood, cultured in vitro. The receptors derive from a human donor who had recovered from COVID-19.

This clonotype has only a few counts. The chain is built from TRBV27 and TRBJ1-2; maybe TRBD1 (6 bases). The CDR3 has 13 amino acids. The germline CDR1 and CDR2 sequences are MNHEY and SMNVEV (reference sequence). The V end was cut by 3 bases, the J end by 10 bases, with 15 bases between. DNA of the CDR3: TGTGCCAGCAGTTTTCGACAGGAGGGAACCTACACCTTC. It specifies CASSFRQEGTYTF.

This clonotype was counted between two and nine times. The V gene is TRBV7-9, the J gene TRBJ1-4; 7 bases align to TRBD1. V lost 4 bases and J lost 3; bases outside the gene matches: 5. The length of the CDR3 is 15 residues. Looked up from germline, CDR1 is SEHNR and CDR2 is FQNEAQ (reference sequence). CDR3 sequence (DNA): TGTGCCAGCAGCTCAGGGGGGCCGGCTAATGAAAAACTGTTTTTT. Translation: CASSSGGPANEKLFF.

The chain links TRBV20-1 to TRBJ2-2; 7 bases line up with TRBD2. The CDR3 runs to 15 residues. V shed 5 bases and J 6 bases; nucleotides not matched to a gene: 12. The germline gives CDR1 DFQATT, CDR2 SNEGSKA (reference sequence). In nucleotides, the CDR3 is TGCAGTGCTCCCGGTGGGGGGGGGACCCCCGGGGAGCTGTTTTTT. Amino acids: CSAPGGGGTPGELFF.

The CDR3 DNA is TGTGCCAGCAGCAGACAGCTCCGAGGACGTGAGCAGTTCTTC. Amino acids: CASSRQLRGREQFF. The chain has TRBV28 and TRBJ2-1, with a tentative D call TRBD1 (5 bases). V was clipped by 6 bases and J by 9 bases, with 18 bases between them. CDR3 length: 14 residues. Germline CDR1 MDHEN, CDR2 SYDVKM.

This rearrangement joins TRBV2 to TRBJ1-2; 8 nucleotides line up with TRBD1. CDR1 and CDR2 (germline): SNHLY, FYNNEI. This CDR3 spans 12 amino acids. Trimming cost V 9 bases and J 8 bases; bases outside gene matches: 8. The CDR3 coding sequence is TGTGCCAGACTGACAGGGGCGGAGGGCTACACCTTC. Translation: CARLTGAEGYTF.

This chain connects TRBV12-3 or TRBV12-4 to TRBJ2-1; the match to TRBD2 covers 14 bases. The CDR3 consists of 18 residues. V shed 3 bases and J 4 bases; nucleotides not matched to a gene: 8. The CDR3 loop is CASSFRLAGGPVYNEQFF. The CDR3 nucleotides are TGTGCCAGCAGTTTCAGACTAGCGGGGGGGCCGGTATACAATGAGCAGTTCTTC.

The chain recombines TRBV5-4 with TRBJ2-3, with 7 bases fitting TRBD2. V trimming: 4 bases; J trimming: 0 bases; junction bases outside the gene matches: 8. This CDR3 spans 16 amino acids. Looked up from germline, CDR1 is SGHNT and CDR2 is YYREEE (reference sequence). The CDR3 coding sequence is TGTGCCAGCAGCCACGGGCGGCGGGGGAGCACAGATACGCAGTATTTT. Protein product: CASSHGRRGSTDTQYF.

The V call is TRBV9, the J call TRBJ2-7; either TRBD1 or TRBD2 may supply D (5 bases each). The V end lost 0 bases, the J end lost 0 bases, and 10 bases lay between the germline ends. The CDR3 sequence is 15 residues long. CDR1 SGDLS and CDR2 YYNGEE come from the germline V gene. CDR3 in amino acids: CASSVGWGSSYEQYF. The CDR3 bases are TGTGCCAGCAGCGTAGGTTGGGGGAGCTCCTACGAGCAGTACTTC.

This clonotype counts as medium-sized. The chain couples TRBV25-1 to TRBJ2-2, with TRBD2 matching 9 bases. The CDR3 sequence is 16 residues long. J was trimmed by 0 bases and V by 4 bases; bases with no gene match: 3. Germline V gene lookup returns CDR1 MGHDK and CDR2 SYGVNS. The CDR3 nucleotides are TGTGCCAGCAGTGGCGGACTAGCGTCGAACACCGGGGAGCTGTTTTTT. Encoded protein: CASSGGLASNTGELFF.

V usage is TRBV5-6 and J usage is TRBJ2-5; no clear D. The germline CDR1 and CDR2 sequences are SGHDT and YYEEEE. Trimming pared 0 bases from V and 3 bases from J, leaving 18 bases between. The CDR3 is 17 amino acids. This CDR3 reads CASSLGPDLYAEETQYF. Written as DNA, the CDR3 is TGTGCCAGCAGCTTGGGACCAGACCTCTACGCTGAAGAGACCCAGTACTTC.

This sequence joins TRBV12-5 and TRBJ2-7; 7 nucleotides agree with TRBD1. V trimming: 1 base; J trimming: 6 bases; junction bases outside the gene matches: 6. Germline V lookup: CDR1 LGHNT, CDR2 FRNRAP. The CDR3 is 14 residues long. Here the CDR3 DNA reads TGTGCTAGTGGTTTGGGCTCCAGGGGGTCCGAGCAGTACTTC. This gives the protein CASGLGSRGSEQYF.

This chain uses TRBV12-3 or TRBV12-4 with TRBJ2-7; unclear D gene. The CDR3 has 13 residues. Trimming pared 4 bases from V and 7 bases from J, leaving 14 bases between. This CDR3 is CASSSSEPGEQYF. The DNA for the CDR3 is TGTGCCAGCAGTTCATCCGAGCCGGGTGAGCAGTACTTC.

V and J are TRBV6-1 and TRBJ2-5; D unclear. The CDR3 contains 12 residues. Germline V gene data show CDR1 as MNHNS and CDR2 as SASEGT. V was cut by 10 bases and J by 2 bases, with 11 bases left in between. The CDR3, as DNA: TGTGCCACCCAGCCAGTACAAGAGACCCAGTACTTC. Translation gives CATQPVQETQYF.

A few counts support this clonotype. The J gene is TRBJ2-7, the V gene TRBV5-4, with TRBD1 identical over 10 bases. CDR1 is SGHNT, CDR2 YYREEE, per germline (reference sequence). V was clipped by 4 bases and J by 5 bases; unmatched bases: 12. The CDR3 is 16 residues long. The CDR3 DNA follows: TGTGCCAGCAGCCCGGGGGTGACAGGGGGCTACAACGAGCAGTACTTC. It specifies CASSPGVTGGYNEQYF.

This clonotype was picked up one time. This chain uses TRBV11-2 with TRBJ1-1, with D perhaps TRBD1 (6 bases). Deletions cut 1 base from V and 1 base from J, with 13 bases between. The germline CDR1 and CDR2 sequences are SGHAT and FQNNGV. The CDR3 has 16 residues. The CDR3 region is CASSLGRGQGNTEAFF. CDR3 nucleotides: TGTGCCAGCAGCTTAGGGCGGGGGCAGGGGAACACTGAAGCTTTCTTT. The full variable domain, its missing parts supplied by reference TRBV11-2 and TRBJ1-1, is EAGVAQSPRYKIIEKRQSVAFWCNPISGHATLYWYQQILGQGPKLLIQFQNNGVVDDSQLPKDRFSAERLKGVDSTLKIQPAKLEDSAVYLCASSLGRGQGNTEAFFGQGTRLTVV.

The V and J genes are TRBV9 and TRBJ2-1, with unresolved D. The CDR3 spans 13 residues. CDR1 and CDR2 from the germline V gene are SGDLS and YYNGEE. Trimming took off 4 bases at V and 8 bases at J, with 13 bases between the two ends. The CDR3 DNA is TGTGCCAGCAGCCCCCACTATGGTTATGAGCAGTTCTTC. Encoded protein: CASSPHYGYEQFF.

The chain carries TRBV5-1 and TRBJ2-1; D is perhaps TRBD2 (6 bases). Looked up from germline, CDR1 is SGHRS and CDR2 is YFSETQ. CDR3 length equals 12 residues. V lost 4 bases to trimming and J lost 15 bases, with 17 bases between them. CDR3 DNA sequence: TGCGCCAGCAGCCCGGCGCGGGGATATTGGTTCTTC. It specifies CASSPARGYWFF.